This TCR beta chain stems from a study of blood T cell repertoires in COVID-19. The CDR3 covers 15 residues. Trimming pared 3 bases from V and 3 bases from J, leaving 13 bases between. Germline V gene data show CDR1 as LNHDA and CDR2 as SQIVND (reference sequence). The method was immunoSEQ multiplex PCR; TCRdb's version includes in-frame clones alone and lacks a portion of them. Of around 300,000 clones in the sample, 90% were seen once. The rearrangement links TRBV19 to TRBJ2-3; D is perhaps TRBD2 (6 bases). The TCR originated in a woman aged 18-29 years with acute COVID-19. Sequenced: PBMCs or T cells enriched from blood (not recorded which). The CDR3 DNA reads as TGTGCCAGTAGTATCGGGAGTAGCCGTACAGATACGCAGTATTTT. It translates to CASSIGSSRTDTQYF.